The 17 T cell receptor beta chains given below trace back to one sample, sequenced in a study of OX40 agonist ivuxolimab in advanced cancers. Assay: immunoSEQ multiplex PCR; the TCRdb copy retains only in-frame clones and omits some. The sample has approximately 84,000 clones; 94% are singletons. The input for sequencing was CD4+ or CD8+ T cells sorted from blood, taken in a trial of the OX40 agonist ivuxolimab. Receptors originate from an adult with an advanced solid tumor such as melanoma, head and neck, liver or kidney cancer.

This chain links TRBV9 with TRBJ2-7; no clear D gene. The CDR3 contains 14 residues. V was cut by 0 bases and J by 5 bases, with 12 bases left in between. Looked up from germline, CDR1 is SGDLS and CDR2 is YYNGEE. Written as DNA, the CDR3 is TGTGCCAGCAGCGTAGGTCAGTTTGGTGACGAGCAGTACTTC. Translating gives CASSVGQFGDEQYF.

The chain couples TRBV27 to TRBJ2-1; D may be TRBD2 (6 bases). Germline values: CDR1 MNHEY, CDR2 SMNVEV (reference sequence). The CDR3 is 15 residues long. V lost 2 bases, J lost 2 bases, and 10 bases lay in between. Here the CDR3 reads CASSLGGRPYNEQFF. Here the CDR3 DNA reads TGTGCCAGCAGTTTAGGGGGGAGGCCCTACAATGAGCAGTTCTTC.

This chain connects TRBV7-6 to TRBJ2-3; no clear D. V lost 2 bases, J lost 0 bases, and 21 bases lay in between. The CDR3 spans 19 residues. Germline CDR1 and CDR2: SGHVS and FNYEAQ. CDR3 region: CASSLIQAEAVTSTDTQYF. The CDR3 DNA reads as TGTGCCAGCAGCTTAATCCAGGCAGAGGCAGTTACTAGCACAGATACGCAGTATTTT.

This clone was seen a single time. CDR3 in amino acids: CAWSAGTGDYEQYF. The DNA of the CDR3 is TGTGCCTGGAGCGCCGGGACAGGGGATTACGAGCAGTACTTC. The chain couples TRBV30 to TRBJ2-7; TRBD1 matches 10 bases. Per germline, CDR1 GTSNPN and CDR2 SVGIG (reference sequence). V lost 3 bases, J lost 4 bases, and 6 bases stayed unmatched. The CDR3 is 14 residues long.

The rearrangement joins TRBV30 to TRBJ1-5; D uncertain. CDR1 is GTSNPN, CDR2 SVGIG, per germline (reference sequence). V lost 2 bases and J lost 3, with 11 bases in between. This CDR3 is 14 amino acids long. In DNA form, the CDR3 reads TGTGCCTGGAGTACCGGTGGCTTCAATCAGCCCCAGCATTTT. Translated: CAWSTGGFNQPQHF.

The chain links TRBV7-2 to TRBJ2-7, with D possibly called TRBD1 or TRBD2 (5 bases each). Trimming left V 1 base short and J 2 bases short, with 9 bases between. The CDR3 loop spans 14 amino acids. The germline V gene has CDR1 SGHTA and CDR2 FQGNSA. Here the CDR3 reads CASSLGLGAYEQYF. The CDR3 region has the DNA TGTGCCAGCAGCTTAGGCTTGGGGGCCTACGAGCAGTACTTC.

CDR3 in DNA: TGTGCCAGCAGCCCCTTTCCTGGCGGGCCAACGTACAATGAGCAGTTCTTC. Residues: CASSPFPGGPTYNEQFF. J is TRBJ2-1 and V is TRBV4-2; D is perhaps TRBD2 (5 bases). The CDR3 is made up of 17 amino acids. V dropped 4 bases and J dropped 4 bases, with 20 bases sitting between them. CDR1 is LGHNA and CDR2 is YNFKEQ in the germline V gene.

The chain links TRBV30 to TRBJ1-3, with TRBD1 matching 7 bases. The CDR3 is 16 amino acids. V gave up 1 base and J gave up 0 bases; unmatched junction bases: 6. Germline V gene sequence: CDR1 GTSNPN, CDR2 SVGIG (reference sequence). The CDR3 DNA is TGTGCCTGGAGTGACCAGGGACAGTTCTCTGGAAACACCATATATTTT. This sequence encodes CAWSDQGQFSGNTIYF.

The chain combines TRBV6-1 with TRBJ1-1; the D gene is possibly TRBD1 (6 bases). There are 13 residues in the CDR3. With 6 bases removed from V and 1 base from J, the gap between germline ends came to 9 bases. Germline loops: CDR1 MNHNS, CDR2 SASEGT. DNA for the CDR3: TGTGCCAGCAGCCGGACAGAGAACACTGAAGCTTTCTTT. Encoded protein: CASSRTENTEAFF.

The chain recombines TRBV6-1 with TRBJ1-4; no reliable D call. The ends were cut back, 6 bases at V and 7 bases at J, with 15 bases in the middle. The CDR3 has 14 amino acids. Per the germline V gene, CDR1 is MNHNS and CDR2 is SASEGT. This chain's CDR3 is CASSKEGYSEKLFF. CDR3 DNA: TGTGCCAGCAGCAAAGAGGGTTATAGTGAAAAACTGTTTTTT.

This chain connects TRBV9 to TRBJ2-1; 10 bases match TRBD2. Trimming took 4 bases from V and 7 from J; bases not matched to a gene: 8. Per germline, CDR1 SGDLS and CDR2 YYNGEE. This CDR3 region has 15 residues. The CDR3 here is CASSSWGSGRNEQFF. The CDR3 coding sequence is TGTGCCAGCAGCTCTTGGGGTAGCGGGAGGAATGAGCAGTTCTTC.

The V call is TRBV7-2, the J call TRBJ2-1, with 10 bases matching TRBD2. Germline CDR1 is SGHTA and CDR2 is FQGNSA. This CDR3 contains 18 residues. V lost 1 base to trimming and J lost 3 bases; unmatched junction nucleotides: 9. The CDR3 nucleotides read TGTGCCAGCAGCTTAGGTAGCGGGGGGAGTTATATCTACAATGAGCAGTTCTTC. This sequence encodes CASSLGSGGSYIYNEQFF. The variable domain in full, completed from reference TRBV7-2 and TRBJ2-1, reads GAGVSQSPSNKVTEKGKDVELRCDPISGHTALYWYRQSLGQGLEFLIYFQGNSAPDKSGLPSDRFSAERTGGSVSTLTIQRTQQEDSAVYLCASSLGSGGSYIYNEQFFGPGTRLTVL.

This clone was detected only a few times. V and J are TRBV10-1 and TRBJ2-7; the D gene is possibly TRBD1 (5 bases). CDR3 length: 14 residues. The V gene's germline CDR1 is WNHNN and CDR2 SYGVQD (reference sequence). Trimming took off 2 bases at V and 4 bases at J, with 12 bases between the two ends. CDR3 in amino acids: CASSEAGMGYEQYF. CDR3 bases: TGCGCCAGCAGTGAGGCAGGGATGGGGTACGAGCAGTACTTC.

The rearrangement joins TRBV5-1 to TRBJ2-7, with TRBD1 identical over 9 bases. The ends lost 4 bases at V and 2 bases at J; junction bases unmatched: 10. There are 16 residues in the CDR3. Germline V CDR1 and CDR2: SGHRS, YFSETQ. CDR3 nucleotide sequence: TGCGCCAGCAGCCTGGGGTGGGACAGGGCTACCTACGAGCAGTACTTC. Translation gives CASSLGWDRATYEQYF.

This clone was counted a single time. V and J are TRBV5-4 and TRBJ1-1, with D perhaps TRBD1 (5 bases). Germline V gives CDR1 SGHNT, CDR2 YYREEE (reference sequence). The CDR3 is 14 residues long. V lost 3 bases and J 1 base, leaving 10 bases between the germline ends. CDR3: CASSSGNWNTEAFF. Written as DNA, the CDR3 is TGTGCCAGCAGCTCAGGGAATTGGAACACTGAAGCTTTCTTT.

The rearrangement uses TRBV29-1 and TRBJ2-1, with a weak D call TRBD2 (6 bases). CDR1 and CDR2 (germline): SQVTM, ANQGSEA. Trimming stripped 2 bases from V and 11 bases from J, with 13 bases between. There are 12 residues in the CDR3. Here the CDR3 reads CSVEQVTSQQFF. DNA for the CDR3: TGCAGCGTTGAACAGGTAACTAGCCAGCAGTTCTTC.

In DNA, the CDR3 is TGTGCCAGCAGTTACTCTCCGACAGGCCCTAATGAAAAACTGTTTTTT. This encodes CASSYSPTGPNEKLFF. The genes are TRBV6-6 and TRBJ1-4; TRBD1 might be the D (6 bases). Per the germline V gene, CDR1 is MNHNY and CDR2 is SVGAGI (reference sequence). The CDR3 is 16 amino acids. V dropped 0 bases and J dropped 3 bases, with 11 bases sitting between them.